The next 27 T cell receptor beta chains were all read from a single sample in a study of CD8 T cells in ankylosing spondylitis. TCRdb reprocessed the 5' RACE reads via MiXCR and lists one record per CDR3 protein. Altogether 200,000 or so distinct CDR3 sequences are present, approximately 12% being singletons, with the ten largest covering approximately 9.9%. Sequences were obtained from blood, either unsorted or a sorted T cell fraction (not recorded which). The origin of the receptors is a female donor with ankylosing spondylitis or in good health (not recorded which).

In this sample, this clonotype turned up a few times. As DNA, the CDR3 is TGTGCCAGCAGTGAGGGACAATCCCACGAGCAGTACTTC. Amino acid sequence: CASSEGQSHEQYF. The gene calls are TRBV27 and TRBJ2-7, with D tentatively TRBD1 (6 bases). The CDR3 has 13 amino acids. The germline CDR1 and CDR2 sequences are MNHEY and SMNVEV (reference sequence). V lost 5 bases to trimming and J lost 5 bases, with 13 bases between them.

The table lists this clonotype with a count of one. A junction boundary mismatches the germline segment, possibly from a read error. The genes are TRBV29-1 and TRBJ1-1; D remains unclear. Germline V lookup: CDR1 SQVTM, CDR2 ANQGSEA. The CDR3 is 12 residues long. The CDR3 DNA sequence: TGCAGCGTTGACACAGAGAACACTGAAGCTTCCTTT. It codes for CSVDTENTEASF.

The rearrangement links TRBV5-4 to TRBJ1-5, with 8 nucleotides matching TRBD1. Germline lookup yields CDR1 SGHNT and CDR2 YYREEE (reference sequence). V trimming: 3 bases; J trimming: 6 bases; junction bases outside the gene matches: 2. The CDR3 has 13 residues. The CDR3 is CASSWDRRQPQHF. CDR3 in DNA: TGTGCCAGCAGCTGGGACAGGCGTCAGCCCCAGCATTTT. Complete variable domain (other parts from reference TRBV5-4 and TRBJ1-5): ETGVTQSPTHLIKTRGQQVTLRCSSQSGHNTVSWYQQALGQGPQFIFQYYREEENGRGNFPPRFSGLQFPNYSSELNVNALELDDSALYLCASSWDRRQPQHFGDGTRLSIL.

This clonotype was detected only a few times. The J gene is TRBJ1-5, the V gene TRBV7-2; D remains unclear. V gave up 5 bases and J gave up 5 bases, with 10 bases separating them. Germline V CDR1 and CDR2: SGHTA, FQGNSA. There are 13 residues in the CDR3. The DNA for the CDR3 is TGTGCCAGCAGCACATCCCCCGATCAGCCCCAGCATTTT. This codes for CASSTSPDQPQHF. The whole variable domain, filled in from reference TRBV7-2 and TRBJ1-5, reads GAGVSQSPSNKVTEKGKDVELRCDPISGHTALYWYRQSLGQGLEFLIYFQGNSAPDKSGLPSDRFSAERTGGSVSTLTIQRTQQEDSAVYLCASSTSPDQPQHFGDGTRLSIL.

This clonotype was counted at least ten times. CDR3 residues: CSATRAGNQPQHF. The CDR3 nucleotides are TGCAGTGCTACCCGGGCAGGTAATCAGCCCCAGCATTTT. The chain couples TRBV20-1 to TRBJ1-5; D unclear. The CDR3 covers 13 residues. The V gene lost 4 bases and the J gene lost 4 bases, with 11 bases spanning the gap. Germline assignment: CDR1 DFQATT and CDR2 SNEGSKA (reference sequence).

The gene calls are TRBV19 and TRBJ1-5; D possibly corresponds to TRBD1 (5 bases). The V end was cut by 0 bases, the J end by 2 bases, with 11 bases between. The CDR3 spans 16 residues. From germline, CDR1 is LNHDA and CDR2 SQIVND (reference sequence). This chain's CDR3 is CASSIDGARGNQPQHF. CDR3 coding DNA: TGTGCCAGTAGTATAGACGGGGCGAGGGGCAATCAGCCCCAGCATTTT.

The CDR3 region is CASSDRGRTNTEAFF. As DNA, the CDR3 is TGTGCCAGCAGCGACAGGGGACGAACGAACACTGAAGCTTTCTTT. The rearrangement links TRBV6-1 to TRBJ1-1, with TRBD1 identical over 8 bases. V was clipped by 6 bases and J by 1 base; unmatched bases: 7. CDR1 and CDR2 from the germline V gene are MNHNS and SASEGT. This CDR3 region has 15 residues.

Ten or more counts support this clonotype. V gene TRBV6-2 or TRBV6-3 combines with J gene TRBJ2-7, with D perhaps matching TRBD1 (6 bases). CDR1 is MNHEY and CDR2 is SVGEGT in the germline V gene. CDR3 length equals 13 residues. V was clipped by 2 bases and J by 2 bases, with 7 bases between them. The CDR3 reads CASSYTGPYEQYF. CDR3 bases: TGTGCCAGCAGTTACACAGGGCCCTACGAGCAGTACTTC.

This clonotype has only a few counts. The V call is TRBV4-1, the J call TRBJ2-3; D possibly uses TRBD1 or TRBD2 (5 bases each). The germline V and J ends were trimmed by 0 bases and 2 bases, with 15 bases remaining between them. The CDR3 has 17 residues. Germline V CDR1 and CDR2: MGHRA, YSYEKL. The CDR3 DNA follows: TGCGCCAGCAGCCAAGATCTGGGGGACCCGGCCACAGATACGCAGTATTTT. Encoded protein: CASSQDLGDPATDTQYF.

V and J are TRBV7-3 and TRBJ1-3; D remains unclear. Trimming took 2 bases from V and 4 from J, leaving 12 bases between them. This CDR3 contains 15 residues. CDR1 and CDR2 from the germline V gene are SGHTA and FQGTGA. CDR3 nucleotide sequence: TGTGCCAGCAGCTTACTCCAGGTAGCCGGAAACACCATATATTTT. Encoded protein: CASSLLQVAGNTIYF.

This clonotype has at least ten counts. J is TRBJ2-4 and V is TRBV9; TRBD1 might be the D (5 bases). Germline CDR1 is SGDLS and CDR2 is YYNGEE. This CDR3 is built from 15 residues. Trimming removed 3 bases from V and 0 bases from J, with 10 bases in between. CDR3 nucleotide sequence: TGTGCCAGCAGCGATCCCAGGGAAGCCAAAAACATTCAGTACTTC. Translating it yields CASSDPREAKNIQYF.

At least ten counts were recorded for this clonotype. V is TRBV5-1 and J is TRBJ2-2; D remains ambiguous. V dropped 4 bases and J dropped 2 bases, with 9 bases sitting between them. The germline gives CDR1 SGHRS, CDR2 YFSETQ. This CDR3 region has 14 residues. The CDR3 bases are TGCGCCAGCAGCCCACTCACCAACACCGGGGAGCTGTTTTTT. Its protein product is CASSPLTNTGELFF.

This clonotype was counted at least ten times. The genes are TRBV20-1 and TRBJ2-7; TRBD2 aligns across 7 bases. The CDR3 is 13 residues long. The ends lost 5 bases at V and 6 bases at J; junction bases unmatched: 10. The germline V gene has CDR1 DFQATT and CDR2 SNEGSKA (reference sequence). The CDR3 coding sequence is TGCAGTGCTGTCCCGGGGGGAGGGATCGAGCAGTACTTC. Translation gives CSAVPGGGIEQYF.

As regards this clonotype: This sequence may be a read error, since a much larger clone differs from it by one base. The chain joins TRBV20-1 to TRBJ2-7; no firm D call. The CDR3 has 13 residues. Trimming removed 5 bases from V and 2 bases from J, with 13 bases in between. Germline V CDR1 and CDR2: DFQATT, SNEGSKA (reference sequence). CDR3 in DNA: TGCAGTGCTGGGCCGCAGGCTGCCTACGAGCAGTACTTC. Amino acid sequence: CSAGPQAAYEQYF.

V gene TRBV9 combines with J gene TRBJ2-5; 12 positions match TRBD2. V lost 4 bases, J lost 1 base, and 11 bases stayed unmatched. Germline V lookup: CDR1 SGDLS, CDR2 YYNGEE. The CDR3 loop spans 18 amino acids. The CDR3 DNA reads TGTGCCAGCAGCCCTCGACTAGCGGGAGAGACCTCCCAAGAGACCCAGTACTTC. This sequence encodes CASSPRLAGETSQETQYF.

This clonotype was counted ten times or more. CDR3 residues: CASGRGQGGDEQFF. CDR3 DNA sequence: TGCGCCTCCGGACGGGGACAGGGAGGCGATGAGCAGTTCTTC. The chain carries TRBV5-1 and TRBJ2-1, with 9 nucleotides matching TRBD1. Trimming took 10 bases from V and 8 from J; bases not matched to a gene: 13. The CDR3 has 14 amino acids. In germline, CDR1 is SGHRS, CDR2 YFSETQ. The variable domain in full, with the rest retrieved from reference TRBV5-1 and TRBJ2-1, is KAGVTQTPRYLIKTRGQQVTLSCSPISGHRSVSWYQQTPGQGLQFLFEYFSETQRNKGNFPGRFSGRQFSNSRSEMNVSTLELGDSALYLCASGRGQGGDEQFFGPGTRLTVL.

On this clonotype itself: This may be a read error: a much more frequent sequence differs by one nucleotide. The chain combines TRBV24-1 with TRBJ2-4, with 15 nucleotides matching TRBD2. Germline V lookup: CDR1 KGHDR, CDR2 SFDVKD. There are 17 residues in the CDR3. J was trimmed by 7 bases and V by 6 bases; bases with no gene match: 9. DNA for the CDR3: TGTGCCACCAGTCCCGGACTAGCGGGAGGGGACAACAACATTCAGTACTTC. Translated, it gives CATSPGLAGGDNNIQYF.

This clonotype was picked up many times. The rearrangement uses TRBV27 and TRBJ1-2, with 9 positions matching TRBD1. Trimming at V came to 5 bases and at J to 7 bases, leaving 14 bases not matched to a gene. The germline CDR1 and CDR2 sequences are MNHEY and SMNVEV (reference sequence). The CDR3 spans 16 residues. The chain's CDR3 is CASSLVPTGGRGGYTF. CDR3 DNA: TGTGCCAGCAGTCTAGTCCCGACAGGGGGTCGAGGTGGCTACACCTTC.

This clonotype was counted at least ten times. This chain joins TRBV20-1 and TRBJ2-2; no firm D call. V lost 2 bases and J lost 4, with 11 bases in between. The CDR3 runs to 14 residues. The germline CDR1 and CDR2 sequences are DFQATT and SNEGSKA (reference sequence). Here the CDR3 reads CSARQPASTGELFF. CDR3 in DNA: TGCAGTGCTAGACAACCGGCCAGCACCGGGGAGCTGTTTTTT.

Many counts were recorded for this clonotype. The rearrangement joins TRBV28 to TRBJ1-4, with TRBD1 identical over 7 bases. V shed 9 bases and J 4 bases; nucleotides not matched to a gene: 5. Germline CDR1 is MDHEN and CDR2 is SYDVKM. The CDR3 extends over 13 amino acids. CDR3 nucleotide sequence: TGTGCCAGTAAGGGACAGTTTAATGAAAAACTGTTTTTT. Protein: CASKGQFNEKLFF.

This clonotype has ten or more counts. The CDR3 loop reads CASSLAPPGSYNEQFF. The DNA for the CDR3 is TGCGCCAGCAGCTTGGCCCCGCCCGGTTCCTACAATGAGCAGTTCTTC. The J gene is TRBJ2-1, the V gene TRBV5-1; D unresolved. This CDR3 spans 16 amino acids. Germline CDR1 SGHRS, CDR2 YFSETQ. V lost 0 bases and J 1 base, leaving 11 bases between the germline ends.

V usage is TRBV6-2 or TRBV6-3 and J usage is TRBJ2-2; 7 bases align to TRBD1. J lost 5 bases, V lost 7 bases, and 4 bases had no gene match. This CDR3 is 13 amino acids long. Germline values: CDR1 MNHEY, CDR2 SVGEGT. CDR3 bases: TGTGCCAGCATGAAGACAGGGACCGGGGAGCTGTTTTTT. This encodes CASMKTGTGELFF.

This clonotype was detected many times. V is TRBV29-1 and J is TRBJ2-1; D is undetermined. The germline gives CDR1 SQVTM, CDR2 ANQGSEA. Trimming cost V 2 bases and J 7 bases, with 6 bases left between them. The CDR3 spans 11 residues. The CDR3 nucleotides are TGCAGCGTTGAATCCTGGAATGAGCAGTTCTTC. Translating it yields CSVESWNEQFF.

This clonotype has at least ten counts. CDR3 in DNA: TGCAGCGTCCTGACCTGGGACTTTATGGGGAATCAGCGCGAAAAACTGTTTTTT. Translation: CSVLTWDFMGNQREKLFF. The chain has TRBV29-1 and TRBJ1-4, with D possibly being TRBD1 (5 bases). Looked up from germline, CDR1 is SQVTM and CDR2 is ANQGSEA. The germline V and J ends were trimmed by 6 bases and 8 bases, with 31 bases remaining between them. This CDR3 has 18 residues.

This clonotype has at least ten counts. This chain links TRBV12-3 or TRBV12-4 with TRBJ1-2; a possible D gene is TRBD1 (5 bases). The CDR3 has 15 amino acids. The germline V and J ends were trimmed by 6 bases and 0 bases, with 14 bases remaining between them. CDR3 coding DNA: TGTGCCAGCAGCTTCCAGGGAAGACCTAACTATGGCTACACCTTC. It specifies CASSFQGRPNYGYTF.

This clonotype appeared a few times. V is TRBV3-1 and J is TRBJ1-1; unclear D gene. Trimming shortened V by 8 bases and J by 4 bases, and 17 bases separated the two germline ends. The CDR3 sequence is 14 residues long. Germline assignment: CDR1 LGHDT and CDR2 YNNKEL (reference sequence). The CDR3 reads CASCFGQIGTEAFF. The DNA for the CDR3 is TGTGCCAGCTGTTTCGGGCAGATCGGCACTGAAGCTTTCTTT.

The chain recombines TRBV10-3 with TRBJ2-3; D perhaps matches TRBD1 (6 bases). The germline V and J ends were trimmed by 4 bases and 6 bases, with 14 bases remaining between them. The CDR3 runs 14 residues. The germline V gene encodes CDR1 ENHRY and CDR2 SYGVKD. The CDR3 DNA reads TGTGCCATCAGTGGGGCAGGGGATCCGGATACGCAGTATTTT. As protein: CAISGAGDPDTQYF.